Each of the 30 T cell receptor beta chains below was sequenced from the same sample in a study of blood T cell repertoires in COVID-19 (dated by TCRdb to 2020 to 2021). The library was built by means of the immunoSEQ multiplex PCR assay. In its TCRdb copy, this immuneACCESS table keeps in-frame sequences only and misses some clones. Where compared with another copy, unresolved V genes explain less than half of these, and the others have no known cause. This sample is represented by 100,000 to 120,000 clones; nearly 80% of them were singletons. The top ten hold roughly 16% of the sample. Material for sequencing was peripheral blood. The receptors were gathered from a woman over 75 with active or convalescent COVID-19.

The V call is TRBV6-1, the J call TRBJ1-1, with no clear D. The V gene lost 3 bases and the J gene lost 0 bases, with 14 bases spanning the gap. CDR3 length: 16 amino acids. Germline values: CDR1 MNHNS, CDR2 SASEGT. CDR3 sequence reads: CASSEALGEMNTEAFF. CDR3 DNA sequence: TGTGCCAGCAGTGAGGCGCTCGGAGAAATGAACACTGAAGCTTTCTTT.

V usage is TRBV5-6 and J usage is TRBJ1-2; TRBD1 might be the D (5 bases). Germline V gives CDR1 SGHDT, CDR2 YYEEEE. V was pared by 3 bases and J by 2 bases, with 14 bases between. This CDR3 comprises 15 residues. DNA of the CDR3: TGTGCCAGCAGCTGGGGGGTTTCGGGCAACTATGGCTACACCTTC. This codes for CASSWGVSGNYGYTF.

The J gene is TRBJ2-7, the V gene TRBV27, with D hard to call. The CDR3 has 15 residues. From germline, CDR1 is MNHEY and CDR2 SMNVEV (reference sequence). V was clipped by 2 bases and J by 3 bases, with 14 bases between them. DNA for the CDR3: TGTGCCAGCAGTTTAAGCCCCCGAGGAAGCTACGAGCAGTACTTC. As protein: CASSLSPRGSYEQYF.

V usage is TRBV10-2 and J usage is TRBJ2-1, with D tentatively TRBD1 (6 bases). CDR3 length: 14 residues. The germline CDR1 and CDR2 sequences are WSHSY and SAAADI. V was clipped by 6 bases and J by 7 bases, with 16 bases between them. CDR3 residues: CASRWTESWNEQFF. For the CDR3, the DNA is TGCGCCAGCAGGTGGACAGAGTCATGGAATGAGCAGTTCTTC.

The rearrangement uses TRBV2 and TRBJ1-5, with D perhaps matching TRBD1 (5 bases). Germline V gives CDR1 SNHLY, CDR2 FYNNEI. The length of the CDR3 is 14 residues. The V gene lost 3 bases and the J gene lost 4 bases, with 10 bases spanning the gap. The DNA for the CDR3 is TGTGCCAGCAGTGAGCGACAGAGAAATCAGCCCCAGCATTTT. The encoded protein is CASSERQRNQPQHF.

With regard to this clone: This same CDR3 is encoded by further DNA sequences in the sample. J is TRBJ2-5 and V is TRBV18, with D perhaps TRBD2 (6 bases). V was clipped by 3 bases and J by 3 bases, with 8 bases between them. Per germline, CDR1 KGHSH and CDR2 LQKENI. CDR3 length: 13 amino acids. For the CDR3, the DNA is TGTGCCAGCTCACCCCGGGGGAAAGAGACCCAGTACTTC. It is translated as CASSPRGKETQYF.

In its sample, this clone was seen a few times. CDR3 DNA sequence: TGTGCCTGGAGCAAAACAGGGGTTTACACTGAAGCTTTCTTT. Translated, it gives CAWSKTGVYTEAFF. The chain has TRBV30 and TRBJ1-1, with TRBD1 matching 7 bases. The CDR3 covers 14 residues. V was pared by 3 bases and J by 3 bases, with 7 bases of the junction left unmatched. Germline V CDR1 and CDR2: GTSNPN, SVGIG (reference sequence). Supplemented by reference TRBV30 and TRBJ1-1, the full variable domain reads SQTIHQWPATLVQPVGSPLSLECTVEGTSNPNLYWYRQAAGRGLQLLFYSVGIGQISSEVPQNLSASRPQDRQFILSSKKLLLSDSGFYLCAWSKTGVYTEAFFGQGTRLTVV.

The chain recombines TRBV4-1 with TRBJ1-6; D may be TRBD1 (6 bases). V lost 1 base to trimming and J lost 5 bases, with 12 bases between them. The CDR3 length is 16 residues. Germline V gives CDR1 MGHRA, CDR2 YSYEKL. CDR3 DNA sequence: TGCGCCAGCAGCCAAGTCGGGCCAGGGGATAATTCACCCCTCCACTTT. It encodes CASSQVGPGDNSPLHF.

The sample holds a few counts of this clone. This chain links TRBV5-6 with TRBJ2-7; D uncertain. CDR1 is SGHDT, CDR2 YYEEEE, per germline. V dropped 0 bases and J dropped 7 bases, with 5 bases sitting between them. CDR3 size: 11 residues. The CDR3 DNA sequence: TGTGCCAGCAGCTTGGTTGAGGAGCAGTACTTC. Its protein is CASSLVEEQYF.

The chain carries TRBV5-5 and TRBJ2-3, with 13 nucleotides matching TRBD2. CDR3 size: 16 residues. The V gene end was trimmed by 4 bases and the J gene end by 2 bases; junction bases not matched to a gene: 4. CDR1 SGHKS and CDR2 YYEKEE come from the germline V gene (reference sequence). The CDR3 loop is CASSPGLAGSTDTQYF. The DNA for the CDR3 is TGTGCCAGCAGCCCGGGACTAGCGGGGTCCACAGATACGCAGTATTTT.

This clone was recorded a few times. The chain uses TRBV25-1 and TRBJ1-4; D uncertain. From germline, CDR1 is MGHDK and CDR2 SYGVNS. The CDR3 contains 11 residues. Trimming cost V 5 bases and J 5 bases, with 3 bases left between them. The CDR3 DNA is TGTGCCAGCAGTCCGAATGAAAAACTGTTTTTT. Protein sequence: CASSPNEKLFF.

This chain joins TRBV5-1 and TRBJ2-1, with unresolved D. Looked up from germline, CDR1 is SGHRS and CDR2 is YFSETQ. This CDR3 spans 14 amino acids. The V and J ends lost 0 bases and 5 bases respectively, with 9 bases between them. CDR3 residues: CASSLVLRNNEQFF. CDR3 nucleotide sequence: TGCGCCAGCAGCTTGGTCCTGCGGAACAATGAGCAGTTCTTC.

The gene calls are TRBV5-4 and TRBJ2-7; the match to TRBD1 covers 9 bases. The germline V gene has CDR1 SGHNT and CDR2 YYREEE (reference sequence). V was clipped by 4 bases and J by 3 bases; unmatched bases: 2. The CDR3 consists of 13 residues. CDR3 loop: CASSAGQGYEQYF. The CDR3 DNA reads TGTGCCAGCAGCGCGGGACAGGGCTACGAGCAGTACTTC.

The gene calls are TRBV28 and TRBJ2-7; a possible D gene is TRBD2 (6 bases). The CDR3 extends over 14 amino acids. The V and J ends lost 6 bases and 3 bases respectively, with 15 bases between them. The germline gives CDR1 MDHEN, CDR2 SYDVKM. Here the CDR3 reads CASSRRDSVYEQYF. The CDR3 bases are TGTGCCAGCAGCCGACGGGACTCCGTCTACGAGCAGTACTTC.

The chain links TRBV20-1 to TRBJ2-3; no definite D call. The CDR3 length is 12 residues. Germline assignment: CDR1 DFQATT and CDR2 SNEGSKA (reference sequence). V lost 3 bases and J lost 0, with 4 bases in between. CDR3 amino acids: CSASQSTDTQYF. The DNA of the CDR3 is TGCAGTGCTAGTCAAAGCACAGATACGCAGTATTTT.

In its sample, this clone was seen many times. This rearrangement joins TRBV6-1 to TRBJ1-1; the D gene is possibly TRBD1 (6 bases). The germline V and J ends were trimmed by 4 bases and 1 base, with 19 bases remaining between them. The length of the CDR3 is 17 residues. The germline V gene encodes CDR1 MNHNS and CDR2 SASEGT. For the CDR3, the DNA is TGTGCCAGCAGTGCCAGGGGTTGGGGGATCAGGAACACTGAAGCTTTCTTT. This encodes CASSARGWGIRNTEAFF.

The chain carries TRBV18 and TRBJ2-1; D is possibly TRBD2 (6 bases). CDR3 length equals 14 residues. V lost 3 bases to trimming and J lost 4 bases, with 10 bases between them. The V gene's germline CDR1 is KGHSH and CDR2 LQKENI. CDR3 sequence: CASSPQEGYNEQFF. The CDR3 DNA reads as TGTGCCAGCTCACCGCAGGAGGGATACAATGAGCAGTTCTTC. Full variable domain (remainder filled in from reference TRBV18 and TRBJ2-1): NAGVMQNPRHLVRRRGQEARLRCSPMKGHSHVYWYRQLPEEGLKFMVYLQKENIIDESGMPKERFSAEFPKEGPSILRIQQVVRGDSAAYFCASSPQEGYNEQFFGPGTRLTVL.

The chain is built from TRBV7-2 and TRBJ2-5, with 9 bases matching TRBD2. The CDR3 consists of 15 residues. From germline, CDR1 is SGHTA and CDR2 FQGNSA. With V trimmed by 1 base and J by 5 bases, 5 bases remained unmatched. Here the CDR3 DNA reads TGTGCCAGCAGCTTAGGGCTAGGACTAGCGGAGACCCAGTACTTC. It translates to CASSLGLGLAETQYF.

This chain links TRBV5-1 with TRBJ2-3; 7 bases are a match to TRBD1. The CDR3 extends over 15 amino acids. Germline V CDR1 and CDR2: SGHRS, YFSETQ. J lost 0 bases, V lost 3 bases, and 4 bases had no gene match. This CDR3 reads CASSSTGSSTDTQYF. CDR3 nucleotides: TGCGCCAGCAGCTCGACAGGGTCTAGCACAGATACGCAGTATTTT.

This sequence joins TRBV7-2 and TRBJ2-7; a possible D gene is TRBD2 (6 bases). CDR1 SGHTA and CDR2 FQGNSA come from the germline V gene. V lost 1 base to trimming and J lost 2 bases, with 15 bases between them. CDR3 length: 16 amino acids. CDR3: CASSLGSAGPAYEQYF. The CDR3 region has the DNA TGTGCCAGCAGCTTAGGCTCGGCGGGGCCCGCCTACGAGCAGTACTTC.

With respect to this clone: Sequence at one end of the junction differs from germline and may be a read error. This sequence joins TRBV29-1 and TRBJ2-3, with 9 bases matching TRBD2. Germline V gives CDR1 SQVTM, CDR2 ANQGSEA. The length of the CDR3 is 16 residues. CDR3 sequence reads: CSAEFSGGVARDTQYF. The CDR3 DNA is TGCAGCGCTGAATTTAGCGGGGGTGTAGCGAGGGATACGCAGTATTTT.

This sequence joins TRBV10-3 and TRBJ2-5; 10 bases match TRBD1. V lost 5 bases and J lost 5; bases outside the gene matches: 5. The CDR3 totals 14 residues. Germline V gives CDR1 ENHRY, CDR2 SYGVKD. The CDR3 region is CAISTDRGSETQYF. DNA for the CDR3: TGTGCCATCAGTACGGACAGGGGGTCGGAGACCCAGTACTTC.

V usage is TRBV19 and J usage is TRBJ2-7, with TRBD1 matching 7 bases. V was clipped by 4 bases and J by 2 bases; unmatched bases: 5. This CDR3 is built from 14 residues. Germline CDR1 reads LNHDA; CDR2 reads SQIVND (reference sequence). The CDR3 spells CASSRRQGTYEQYF. For the CDR3, the DNA is TGTGCCAGTAGTAGACGACAGGGAACCTACGAGCAGTACTTC.

CDR3: CSATGLVHQETQYF. The CDR3 nucleotides read TGCAGCGCTACCGGACTAGTACACCAAGAGACCCAGTACTTC. V gene TRBV29-1 combines with J gene TRBJ2-5; 7 nucleotides align to TRBD2. V shed 7 bases, J shed 0 bases, and the junction held 8 bases outside the gene matches. The CDR3 is 14 amino acids. CDR1 is SQVTM and CDR2 is ANQGSEA in the germline V gene.

Comment on this clone: This CDR3 is also generated by other DNA sequences in the sample. The V gene is TRBV5-1, the J gene TRBJ2-3; 9 positions agree with TRBD2. V gave up 0 bases and J gave up 0 bases; unmatched junction bases: 2. CDR3 length equals 16 residues. The germline gives CDR1 SGHRS, CDR2 YFSETQ. The CDR3 here is CASSLGLAESTDTQYF. CDR3 bases: TGCGCCAGCAGCTTGGGACTAGCGGAAAGCACAGATACGCAGTATTTT.

There are a few counts of this clone. The CDR3 DNA follows: TGTGCCAGCAGCTTCGGACATCCGAACAACTATGGCTACACCTTC. This translates into CASSFGHPNNYGYTF. This chain uses TRBV4-2 with TRBJ1-2; D perhaps matches TRBD1 (5 bases). The CDR3 sequence is 15 residues long. Deletions cut 5 bases from V and 2 bases from J, with 15 bases between. The V gene's germline CDR1 is LGHNA and CDR2 YNFKEQ.

This chain joins TRBV5-5 and TRBJ2-4; weak D call: TRBD1 (5 bases). Trimming removed 0 bases at V and 6 bases at J, with 10 bases between. There are 14 residues in the CDR3. Germline assignment: CDR1 SGHKS and CDR2 YYEKEE (reference sequence). The CDR3 DNA reads as TGTGCCAGCAGCTTGGTAGGGGTTTCAAACATTCAGTACTTC. It encodes CASSLVGVSNIQYF.

This rearrangement joins TRBV2 to TRBJ1-4; D remains unclear. CDR1 and CDR2 from the germline V gene are SNHLY and FYNNEI. The V and J ends lost 0 bases and 4 bases respectively, with 12 bases between them. This CDR3 spans 16 amino acids. The DNA for the CDR3 is TGTGCCAGCAGTGAAGCGCCCGGGTTTGGTAATGAAAAACTGTTTTTT. Encoded protein: CASSEAPGFGNEKLFF.

The chain joins TRBV3-1 (or the pseudogene TRBV3-2) to TRBJ2-5; 9 bases map to TRBD2. Trimming at V came to 2 bases and at J to 4 bases, leaving 11 bases not matched to a gene. The CDR3 totals 17 residues. Germline V gene lookup returns CDR1 LGHDT and CDR2 YNNKEL (reference sequence). CDR3 nucleotide sequence: TGTGCCAGCAGCCAAAATGGGGCTAGCGGGATTGGAGAGACCCAGTACTTC. This sequence encodes CASSQNGASGIGETQYF.

This clone was recorded many times. The genes are TRBV2 and TRBJ1-5, with a tentative D call TRBD1 (6 bases). CDR3 length: 16 amino acids. The germline V gene encodes CDR1 SNHLY and CDR2 FYNNEI. V lost 3 bases and J 7 bases, leaving 19 bases between the germline ends. CDR3 loop: CASSEGTQGGWQPQHF. In DNA form, the CDR3 reads TGTGCCAGCAGTGAGGGGACCCAAGGGGGATGGCAGCCCCAGCATTTT. The whole variable domain, filled in from reference TRBV2 and TRBJ1-5, reads EPEVTQTPSHQVTQMGQEVILRCVPISNHLYFYWYRQILGQKVEFLVSFYNNEISEKSEIFDDQFSVERPDGSNFTLKIRSTKLEDSAMYFCASSEGTQGGWQPQHFGDGTRLSIL.